This T cell receptor (beta chain) was identified during a study of Ad26.COV2.S vaccination and SARS-CoV-2 variants. Across the whole study: Participant was drawn from the COV1001 Ad26.COV2.S trial arm.

Study-wide findings and caveats: The TCR-based breadth and depth measures might underestimate overall T cell responses. Considerable breadth of spike-specific CD8+ and CD4+ T cell responses has reportedly been documented following vaccination.

Data came from immunoSEQ multiplex PCR; TCRdb stores just in-frame clones and leaves some out. The sample has about 480,000 clones, around 88% seen once. Germline CDR1 and CDR2: MNHEY and SVGAGI. The length of the CDR3 is 15 residues. V lost 6 bases, J lost 1 base, and 6 bases stayed unmatched. Concerning this clone itself: Antigen: not known.

Documented treatment: around 19 received Ad26.COV2.S at low or high dose, single or two shots; roughly five received placebo; per-sample allocation not given. Vaccine and placebo recipients were sampled on day 63 after the first injection. The administered vaccine (an Ad26 vector) expressed Wuhan-strain SARS-CoV-2 spike. The chain employs TRBV6-5 and TRBJ2-7, with 10 positions matching TRBD1. Material: peripheral blood, obtained in a trial of Ad26.COV2.S vaccine versus placebo. This TCR was sampled from a person between 18 and 59 years old who received the Ad26.COV2.S COVID-19 vaccine or a placebo. The CDR3 DNA follows: TGTGCCAGCAGAGGGGGACAGGGGTTTTCCTACGAGCAGTACTTC. It specifies CASRGGQGFSYEQYF.